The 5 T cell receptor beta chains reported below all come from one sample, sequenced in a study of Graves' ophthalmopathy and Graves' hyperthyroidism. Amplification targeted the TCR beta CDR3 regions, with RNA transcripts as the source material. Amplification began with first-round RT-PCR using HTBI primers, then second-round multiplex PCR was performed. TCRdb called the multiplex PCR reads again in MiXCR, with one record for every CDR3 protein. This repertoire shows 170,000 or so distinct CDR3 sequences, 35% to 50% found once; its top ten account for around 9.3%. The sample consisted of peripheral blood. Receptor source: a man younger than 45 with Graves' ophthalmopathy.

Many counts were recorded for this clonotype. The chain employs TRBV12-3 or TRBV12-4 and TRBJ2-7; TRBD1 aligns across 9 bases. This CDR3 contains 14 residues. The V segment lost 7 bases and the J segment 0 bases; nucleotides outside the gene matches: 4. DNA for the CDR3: TGTGCCAGCACCCGGGACAGGGCCTCCTACGAGCAGTACTTC. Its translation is CASTRDRASYEQYF.

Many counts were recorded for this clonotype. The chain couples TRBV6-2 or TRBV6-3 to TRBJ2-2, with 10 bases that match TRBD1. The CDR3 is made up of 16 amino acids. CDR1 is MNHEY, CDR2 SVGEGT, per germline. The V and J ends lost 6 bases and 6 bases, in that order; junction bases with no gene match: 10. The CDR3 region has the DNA TGTGCCAGCAGCGCGACCGGGACAGGGGACCCCGGGGAGCTGTTTTTT. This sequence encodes CASSATGTGDPGELFF.

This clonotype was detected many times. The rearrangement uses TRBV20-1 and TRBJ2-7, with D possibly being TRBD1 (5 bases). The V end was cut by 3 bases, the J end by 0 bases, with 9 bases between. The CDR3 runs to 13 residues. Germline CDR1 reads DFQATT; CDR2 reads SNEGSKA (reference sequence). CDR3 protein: CSARDTRSYEQYF. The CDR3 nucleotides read TGCAGTGCTAGGGACACGCGCTCCTACGAGCAGTACTTC.

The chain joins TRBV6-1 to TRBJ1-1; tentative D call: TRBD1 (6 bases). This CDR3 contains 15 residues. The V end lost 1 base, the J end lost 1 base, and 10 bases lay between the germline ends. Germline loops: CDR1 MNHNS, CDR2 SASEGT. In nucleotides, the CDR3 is TGTGCCAGCAGTGAAGTTTGGGGGCAGAACACTGAAGCTTTCTTT. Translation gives CASSEVWGQNTEAFF.

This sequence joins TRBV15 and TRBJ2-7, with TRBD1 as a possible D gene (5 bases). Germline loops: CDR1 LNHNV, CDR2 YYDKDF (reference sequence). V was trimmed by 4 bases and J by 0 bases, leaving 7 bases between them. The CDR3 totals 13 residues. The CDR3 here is CATSKTVSYEQYF. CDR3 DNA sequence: TGTGCCACCAGCAAGACAGTCTCCTACGAGCAGTACTTC.